This paragraph reports one TCR beta chain. Its antigen is not known. This entry is derived from a study of Graves' ophthalmopathy and Graves' hyperthyroidism. As for the study in general: Samples of peripheral blood were obtained at initial diagnosis, prior to treatment of any kind. Regarding the study as a whole: Ophthalmopathy versus stable hyperthyroidism: 13-signature model gave less than 90% sensitivity, 81.08% specificity.

CDR3 size: 15 residues. V dropped 6 bases and J dropped 2 bases, with 11 bases sitting between them. For repertoire sequencing, the TCR beta CDR3 regions were amplified from RNA transcripts. After a first-round RT-PCR with HTBI primers, a second-round multiplex PCR was run. TCRdb reprocessed the multiplex PCR reads via MiXCR and lists one record per CDR3 protein. The profile covers approximately 700,000 distinct CDR3 sequences, with roughly two fifths appearing a single time and 40% to 45% taken by the ten largest. The chain is built from TRBV12-3 or TRBV12-4 and TRBJ2-6; the D is unclear. The sequenced sample consisted of peripheral blood. This receptor was taken from an adult man with Graves' ophthalmopathy. The CDR3 coding sequence is TGTGCCAGCAGCCAGAGGACGGCTGGGGCCAACGTCCTGACTTTC. Its translation is CASSQRTAGANVLTF.